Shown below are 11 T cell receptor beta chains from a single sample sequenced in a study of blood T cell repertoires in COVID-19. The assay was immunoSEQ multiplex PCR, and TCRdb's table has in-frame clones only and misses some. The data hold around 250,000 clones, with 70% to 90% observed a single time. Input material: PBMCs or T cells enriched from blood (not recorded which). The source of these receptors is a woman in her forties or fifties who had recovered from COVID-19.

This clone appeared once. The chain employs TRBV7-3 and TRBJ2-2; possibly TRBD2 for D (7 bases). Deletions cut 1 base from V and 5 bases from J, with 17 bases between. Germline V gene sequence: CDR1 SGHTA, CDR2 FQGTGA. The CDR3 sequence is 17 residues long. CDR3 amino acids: CASSLITAGARTGELFF. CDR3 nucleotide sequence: TGTGCCAGCAGCTTAATAACGGCGGGGGCCAGGACCGGGGAGCTGTTTTTT.

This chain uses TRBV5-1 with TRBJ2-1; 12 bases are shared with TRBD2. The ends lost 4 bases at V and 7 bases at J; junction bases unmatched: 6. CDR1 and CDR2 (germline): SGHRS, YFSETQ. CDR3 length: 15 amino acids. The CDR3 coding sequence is TGCGCCAGCAGCGTATATGGACTAGCGGGAAATGAGCAGTTCTTC. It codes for CASSVYGLAGNEQFF.

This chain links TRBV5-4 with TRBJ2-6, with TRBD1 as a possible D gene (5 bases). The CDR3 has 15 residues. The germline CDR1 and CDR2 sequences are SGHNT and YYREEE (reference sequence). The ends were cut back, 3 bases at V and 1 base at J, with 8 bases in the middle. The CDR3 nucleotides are TGTGCCAGCAGCTCCCGACAGTCTGGGGCCAACGTCCTGACTTTC. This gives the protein CASSSRQSGANVLTF.

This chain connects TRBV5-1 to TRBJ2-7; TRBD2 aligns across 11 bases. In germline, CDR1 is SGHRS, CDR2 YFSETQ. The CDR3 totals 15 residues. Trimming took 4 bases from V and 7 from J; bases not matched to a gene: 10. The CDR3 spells CASSTRLAGTGEQYF. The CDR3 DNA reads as TGCGCCAGCAGCACTCGACTAGCGGGAACCGGAGAGCAGTACTTC.

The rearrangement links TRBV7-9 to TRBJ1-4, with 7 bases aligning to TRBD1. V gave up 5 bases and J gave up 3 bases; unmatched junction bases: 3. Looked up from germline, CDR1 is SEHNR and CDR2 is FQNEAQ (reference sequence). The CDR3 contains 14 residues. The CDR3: CASSRQGPNEKLFF. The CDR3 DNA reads TGTGCCAGCAGCCGACAGGGCCCTAATGAAAAACTGTTTTTT.

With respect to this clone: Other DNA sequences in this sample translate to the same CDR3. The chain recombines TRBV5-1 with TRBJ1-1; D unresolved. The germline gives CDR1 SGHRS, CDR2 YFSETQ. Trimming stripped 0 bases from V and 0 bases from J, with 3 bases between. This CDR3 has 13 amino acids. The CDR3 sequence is CASSLELNTEAFF. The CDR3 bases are TGCGCCAGCAGCTTGGAGCTGAACACTGAAGCTTTCTTT.

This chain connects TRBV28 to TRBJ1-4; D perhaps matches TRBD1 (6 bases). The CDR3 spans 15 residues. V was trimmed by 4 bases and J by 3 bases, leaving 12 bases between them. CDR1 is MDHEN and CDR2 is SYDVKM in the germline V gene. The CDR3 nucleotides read TGTGCCAGCAGTTCACAGGGTTTCTCTAATGAAAAACTGTTTTTT. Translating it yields CASSSQGFSNEKLFF.

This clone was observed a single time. The CDR3 loop is CASSLRTGLIYEQYF. The DNA of the CDR3 is TGTGCCAGCAGTTTGCGGACTGGTCTAATCTACGAGCAGTACTTC. The rearrangement links TRBV27 to TRBJ2-7, with D perhaps matching TRBD2 (5 bases). V lost 3 bases and J 3 bases, leaving 15 bases between the germline ends. Germline V CDR1 and CDR2: MNHEY, SMNVEV (reference sequence). The CDR3 is 15 residues long.

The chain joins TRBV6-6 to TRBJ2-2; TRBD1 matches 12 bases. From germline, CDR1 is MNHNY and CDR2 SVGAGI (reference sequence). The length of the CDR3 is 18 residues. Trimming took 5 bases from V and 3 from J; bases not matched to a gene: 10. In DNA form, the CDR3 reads TGTGCCAGCAGTCCGTTGTGGGACAGGGGGCTGGACACCGGGGAGCTGTTTTTT. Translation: CASSPLWDRGLDTGELFF.

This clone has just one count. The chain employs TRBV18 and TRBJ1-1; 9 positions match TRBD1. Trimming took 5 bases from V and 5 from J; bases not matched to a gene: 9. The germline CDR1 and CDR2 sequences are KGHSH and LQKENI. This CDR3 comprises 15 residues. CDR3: CASSASSGTGTEAFF. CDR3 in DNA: TGTGCCAGCTCAGCATCTTCCGGGACAGGGACTGAAGCTTTCTTT. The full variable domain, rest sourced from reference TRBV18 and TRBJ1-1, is NAGVMQNPRHLVRRRGQEARLRCSPMKGHSHVYWYRQLPEEGLKFMVYLQKENIIDESGMPKERFSAEFPKEGPSILRIQQVVRGDSAAYFCASSASSGTGTEAFFGQGTRLTVV.

The CDR3 region is CATIGQPNQPQHF. CDR3 DNA: TGTGCCACAATCGGACAGCCCAATCAGCCCCAGCATTTT. The chain recombines TRBV19 with TRBJ1-5, with D possibly TRBD1 on 6 matching bases. The germline V gene has CDR1 LNHDA and CDR2 SQIVND (reference sequence). The CDR3 has 13 amino acids. V was clipped by 10 bases and J by 3 bases, with 13 bases between them.